The rows below give T cell receptor beta chains drawn from one sample of a study of T cells in placental villitis. The table came from immunoSEQ multiplex PCR; TCRdb's copy has only in-frame clones and leaves some out. The sample consists of roughly 6,300 clones, more than 70% of them appearing once. Input material: placental tissue containing maternal and fetal cells. These receptors originate from a human patient with infectious villitis; the placental T cells may come from both mother and fetus. Both conserved end residues are part of each CDR3. A D gene is named only where the DNA matches it firmly. The size entry is marked missing in some rows and otherwise reads once, few, many or a size class.

cdr3_length	v_call	clone_size	d_call	j_call	cdr3_nt	cdr3_aa
11	TRBV5-1	-	-	TRBJ2-1	TGCGCCAGCAGCCCTGGGTACGAGCAGTTCTTC	CASSPGYEQFF
15	TRBV15	few	-	TRBJ1-1	TGTGCCACCAGCAGAGATTCGGGCGGGAACACTGAAGCTTTCTTT	CATSRDSGGNTEAFF
14	TRBV7-3	once	-	TRBJ1-5	TGTGCCAGCAGCTTAGGGGGTGAGGGTCAGCCCCAGCATTTT	CASSLGGEGQPQHF
15	TRBV7-2	few	TRBD1	TRBJ1-2	TGTGCCAGCAGCTTGGGACAGGGGGTTGTCTATGGCTACACCTTC	CASSLGQGVVYGYTF
16	TRBV4-1	few	-	TRBJ2-1	TGCGCCAGCAGCTCGCTCCCGGGACAAGGGCCCTGGGAGCAGTTCTTC	CASSSLPGQGPWEQFF
13	TRBV5-4	-	TRBD1	TRBJ1-2	TGTGCCAGCAGCTTGGGACAGGGGTTTGGCTACACCTTC	CASSLGQGFGYTF
16	TRBV7-2	-	TRBD2	TRBJ2-4	TGTGCCAGCAGCGGCCGGGACAGACTAGCGGGGGGCATTCAGTACTTC	CASSGRDRLAGGIQYF
16	TRBV5-5	-	-	TRBJ2-3	TGTGCCAGCAGCTTGAGCTTGATAAGTTTCACAGATACGCAGTATTTT	CASSLSLISFTDTQYF
13	TRBV7-3	-	-	TRBJ2-2	TGTGCCAGCAGCTTGGATAGGACCGGGGAGCTGTTTTTT	CASSLDRTGELFF
17	TRBV7-8	once	-	TRBJ2-2	TGTGCCAGCAGCCGAGTGGGGGCGCGGGTGCAGGCCGGGGAGCTGTTTTTT	CASSRVGARVQAGELFF
17	TRBV27	-	-	TRBJ2-6	TGTGCCAGCAGGCCGACGGCACTCCTCTCTGGGGCCAACGTCCTGACTTTC	CASRPTALLSGANVLTF
13	TRBV12-3/TRBV12-4	-	TRBD1	TRBJ1-5	TGTGCCAGCAGGGACAGGGGCAATCAGCCCCAGCATTTT	CASRDRGNQPQHF
13	TRBV7-7	-	-	TRBJ2-3	TGTGCTAGCAGCTCCGGAGGCACAGATACGCAGTATTTT	CASSSGGTDTQYF
12	TRBV7-3	-	-	TRBJ2-7	TGTGCCAGCAGCTCAGCCTCCTACGAGCAGTACTTC	CASSSASYEQYF
15	TRBV7-7	-	TRBD1	TRBJ2-5	TGTGCTAGCAGCTCAAGACAGGGACCCCAAGAGACCCAGTACTTC	CASSSRQGPQETQYF
14	TRBV7-3	-	TRBD1	TRBJ1-2	TGTGCCAGCAGCTCATACAGGGGGCGAGAGTTAGACACCTTC	CASSSYRGRELDTF
13	TRBV7-6	few	-	TRBJ1-1	TGTGCCAGCAGCCTCGTAACCGGGACTGAAGCTTTCTTT	CASSLVTGTEAFF
12	TRBV29-1	-	TRBD1	TRBJ1-2	TGCAGCGTTGCAGGGGGCGACTATGGCTACACCTTC	CSVAGGDYGYTF
13	TRBV6-2/TRBV6-3	few	-	TRBJ1-2	TGTGCCAGCAGTACCTCGACGTTCTCTGGCTACACCTTC	CASSTSTFSGYTF
14	TRBV30	-	-	TRBJ1-2	TGTGCCTGGAATGTGGGTGTGGAAGGCTATGGCTACACCTTC	CAWNVGVEGYGYTF
12	TRBV12-3/TRBV12-4	few	-	TRBJ2-5	TGTGCCAGCAGTTTAGAAACGAAGACCCAGTACTTC	CASSLETKTQYF
18	TRBV5-4	large	TRBD1	TRBJ1-1	TGTGCCAGCAGCTTGGCATCGGGACAGGGTAGAATGAACACTGAAGCTTTCTTT	CASSLASGQGRMNTEAFF
13	TRBV27	once	-	TRBJ1-5	TGTGCCAGCAAAGGGGAGGGTCATCAGCCCCAGCATTTT	CASKGEGHQPQHF
13	TRBV18	once	TRBD1	TRBJ1-1	TGTGCCACAGAACGACAGGGTGACACTGAAGCTTTCTTT	CATERQGDTEAFF
15	TRBV18	-	-	TRBJ1-4	TGTGCCAGCTCACCAGGGGGGTCCGGTAATGAAAAACTGTTTTTT	CASSPGGSGNEKLFF
14	TRBV6-1	-	-	TRBJ2-4	TGTGCCAGCAGTGAAGCAGTAGCCAAAAACATTCAGTACTTC	CASSEAVAKNIQYF
14	TRBV7-9	-	-	TRBJ1-5	TGTGCCAGCAGCTTACAGGATAGCAATCAGCCCCAGCATTTT	CASSLQDSNQPQHF
14	TRBV7-2	-	-	TRBJ1-6	TGTGCCAGCAGCTTCCCGGGGCATAATTCACCCCTCCACTTT	CASSFPGHNSPLHF
14	TRBV6-5	-	TRBD2	TRBJ2-7	TGTGCCAGCAGTCCTAGCGGGGGCCTCTACGAGCAGTACTTC	CASSPSGGLYEQYF
10	TRBV20-1	-	-	TRBJ2-4	TGCAGTGCTAGATGGGACATTCAGTACTTC	CSARWDIQYF
14	TRBV19	-	-	TRBJ1-3	TGTCCCCGGGGCAGGGTAAGATCTGGAAACACCATATATTTT	CPRGRVRSGNTIYF
13	TRBV10-3	-	-	TRBJ2-5	TGTGCCATCAGTGAGTCCGGGGAAGAGACCCAGTACTTC	CAISESGEETQYF
15	TRBV7-8	-	-	TRBJ2-5	TGTGCCAGCAGCTCCTGGACAGAAAACCAAGAGACCCAGTACTTC	CASSSWTENQETQYF
14	TRBV5-4	once	TRBD1	TRBJ2-7	TGTGCCAGCAGCCCAACGGACAGGGTTCGCGAGCAGTACTTC	CASSPTDRVREQYF
16	TRBV4-3	-	-	TRBJ1-1	TGCGCCAGCAGCCCGGCATTACAGGGACGGAACACTGAAGCTTTCTTT	CASSPALQGRNTEAFF
12	TRBV7-9	-	-	TRBJ1-1	TGTGCCAGCAGCGGACAGAACACTGAAGCTTTCTTT	CASSGQNTEAFF
14	TRBV27	-	TRBD1	TRBJ1-4	TGTGCCAGCAGTCCCCTCCAGGGGGATGAAAAACTGTTTTTT	CASSPLQGDEKLFF
15	TRBV7-9	-	TRBD1	TRBJ2-7	TGTGCCAGCAGCCGACACGGGACAGGGGAACACGAGCAGTACTTC	CASSRHGTGEHEQYF
13	TRBV3-1/TRBV3-2	-	-	TRBJ2-1	TGTGCCAGCAGCCATAGCAGGCAAAGCCAGCAGTTCTTC	CASSHSRQSQQFF
13	TRBV7-2	once	-	TRBJ1-6	TGTGCTAGCAGCTTGACCCTGGGCAGACCCCTCCACTTT	CASSLTLGRPLHF
17	TRBV4-1	-	-	TRBJ2-3	TGCGCCAGCAGCCCTCTGGGCCGAAGCGGCTTCACAGATACGCAGTATTTT	CASSPLGRSGFTDTQYF
14	TRBV30	-	-	TRBJ2-7	TGTGCCTGGAAGGCCGCGAGGCAGTTGTACGAGCAGTACTTC	CAWKAARQLYEQYF
13	TRBV2	-	-	TRBJ2-3	TGTGCCAGTCAAGAGGGCTTCGCCTATACGCAGTATTTT	CASQEGFAYTQYF
13	TRBV18	-	TRBD1	TRBJ1-1	TGTACCACAGAACGACAGGGTGACACTGAAGCTTTCTTT	CTTERQGDTEAFF
18	TRBV4-3	-	-	TRBJ2-6	TGCGCCAGCAGCCAAGATCATACAACCCGGACTGGGGCCAACGTCCTGACTTTC	CASSQDHTTRTGANVLTF
14	TRBV9	-	TRBD1	TRBJ1-5	TGTGCCAGCAGCGACGGACAGGGGCTCCAGCCCCAGCATTTT	CASSDGQGLQPQHF
16	TRBV7-2	-	-	TRBJ1-6	TGTGCCAGCAGCTCAGCGTTGGGACCGCTAAGTTCACCCCTCCACTTT	CASSSALGPLSSPLHF
13	TRBV19	-	-	TRBJ1-5	TGTGCCAGTAGTATAAACAGGGACGGGCCCCAGCATTTT	CASSINRDGPQHF
15	TRBV28	-	-	TRBJ1-5	TGTGCCAGCAGCCCCGCTTCACGCAGCAATCAGCCCCAGCATTTT	CASSPASRSNQPQHF
16	TRBV9	-	TRBD1	TRBJ2-1	TGTGCCAGCAGCGCCTTGGGGACAGGGGCAAGGAATGAGCAGTTCTTC	CASSALGTGARNEQFF
13	TRBV12-3/TRBV12-4	-	TRBD2	TRBJ2-7	TGTGCCAGCAGGACTAGCGGGGGGTACGAGCAGTACTTC	CASRTSGGYEQYF
15	TRBV4-3	-	-	TRBJ2-1	TGCGCCAGCAGCCAAGATTTGGGGGGTCACAATGAGCAGTTCTTC	CASSQDLGGHNEQFF
14	TRBV6-2/TRBV6-3	-	-	TRBJ1-1	TGTGCCAGCAGTTCGATGGGGGGTCGTACTGAAGCTTTCTTT	CASSSMGGRTEAFF
15	TRBV9	-	-	TRBJ2-1	TGTGCCAGCAGCGCCCGATCCCTCTTGAGCAATGAGCAGTTCTTC	CASSARSLLSNEQFF